The rows below give T cell receptor beta chains drawn from one sample of a study of beta chain features in type 1 diabetes. Clones were read by immunoSEQ multiplex PCR, and TCRdb kept only the in-frame ones, dropping some. The sample includes about 660,000 clones, around 15% seen only once; the top ten take just under 0.04%. Sequenced sample: naive CD4+ T cells from blood. The receptors originated from a young man with type 1 diabetes. Both conserved end residues are part of each CDR3. Each record gives: J gene, V gene, clone size, D gene, CDR3 DNA, CDR3 protein. D genes are given only for firm matches. Only part of the rows carry a size: once, few, many, or a class if the clone is expanded.

TRBJ1-2 | TRBV29-1 | NA | TRBD1 | TGCAGCGTGGACACCGGGACAGCCTATGGCTACACCTTC | CSVDTGTAYGYTF
TRBJ2-3 | TRBV9 | NA | TRBD2 | TGTGCCAGCAGCCACCGACTAGCGGGGGGGCCATCAACCCCCGTGGATACGCAGTATTTT | CASSHRLAGGPSTPVDTQYF
TRBJ1-1 | TRBV29-1 | few | NA | TGCAGCTTAGGGGGGTGGCTGAGCACTGAAGCTTTCTTT | CSLGGWLSTEAFF
TRBJ2-2 | TRBV29-1 | NA | TRBD2 | TGCAGCGTAGCGAAGACTAGCGGACTCAACACCGGGGAGCTGTTTTTT | CSVAKTSGLNTGELFF
TRBJ1-1 | TRBV7-9 | NA | NA | TGTGCCAGCATCCAGTTGAACACTGAAGCTTTCTTT | CASIQLNTEAFF
TRBJ2-6 | TRBV7-2 | few | NA | TGTGCCAGCAGAAGTGACTCTGGGGCCAACGTCCTGACTTTC | CASRSDSGANVLTF
TRBJ2-5 | TRBV28 | few | NA | TGTGCCAGCAAGGGTGGGGAGACCCAGTACTTC | CASKGGETQYF
TRBJ2-1 | TRBV7-2 | NA | NA | TGTGCCAGCAGCCTGTTGCTACCGGGCAATGAGCAGTTCTTC | CASSLLLPGNEQFF
TRBJ2-6 | TRBV14 | NA | NA | TGTGCCAGCAGCCTCCGAAGGGGACTCCTCTCTGGGGCCAACGTCCTGACTTTC | CASSLRRGLLSGANVLTF
TRBJ2-3 | TRBV2 | NA | TRBD2 | TGTGCCAGCAGTCCGGGACTAGCGGGAGGAGCAGATACGCAGTATTTT | CASSPGLAGGADTQYF
TRBJ2-1 | TRBV7-9 | NA | NA | TGTGCCAGCAGCTTAAAGGTCAGCTCCTACAATGAGCAGTTCTTC | CASSLKVSSYNEQFF
TRBJ1-2 | TRBV30 | NA | TRBD1 | TGTGCCTGGAGTGTGGGACAGCCGAACTATGGCTACACCTTC | CAWSVGQPNYGYTF
TRBJ2-7 | TRBV30 | NA | TRBD2 | TGTGCCTGGAGGAGTCTAGCGGGAGCCCCCTACGAGCAGTACTTC | CAWRSLAGAPYEQYF
TRBJ2-7 | TRBV28 | NA | TRBD2 | TGTGCCAGCCGTCGGACTAGCGGATTCTACGAGCAGTACTTC | CASRRTSGFYEQYF
TRBJ2-7 | TRBV18 | NA | NA | TGTGCCAGCTCACCGGAGTCCTACGAGCAGTACTTC | CASSPESYEQYF
TRBJ2-3 | TRBV6-5 | few | NA | TGTGCGGCTAGCGAGTCCACAGATACGCAGTATTTT | CAASESTDTQYF
TRBJ1-4 | TRBV4-3 | NA | NA | TGCGCCAGCAGCCAAGTAGCGGGAGCTAATGAAAAACTGTTTTTT | CASSQVAGANEKLFF
TRBJ2-2 | TRBV19 | NA | TRBD1 | TGTGCCAGTAGTATGGGACAGCATTCCAGCGGGGAGCTGTTTTTT | CASSMGQHSSGELFF
TRBJ2-5 | TRBV5-6 | few | NA | TGTGCCAGCAGCTTGGATCAGATTATGCAAGAGACCCAGTACTTC | CASSLDQIMQETQYF
TRBJ2-4 | TRBV18 | NA | NA | TGTGCCAGCTCACACACATCTCAGGAAGAGGGCATTCAGTACTTC | CASSHTSQEEGIQYF
TRBJ2-7 | TRBV13 | few | TRBD1 | TGTGCCAGCAGCCTAAGCCCTAGGACAGGGTCGACCTACGAGCAGTACTTC | CASSLSPRTGSTYEQYF
TRBJ1-3 | TRBV29-1 | once | NA | TGCAGCGTTGATAGGGGTTACGGAAACACCATATATTTT | CSVDRGYGNTIYF
TRBJ2-2 | TRBV5-1 | few | NA | TGCGCCAGCAGGACAGGTCTTAACACCGGGGAGCTGTTTTTT | CASRTGLNTGELFF
TRBJ2-1 | TRBV7-2 | NA | TRBD2 | TGTGCCAGCACCGGCGGGGGGGTTTCCTACAATGAGCAGTTCTTC | CASTGGGVSYNEQFF
TRBJ1-2 | TRBV9 | NA | TRBD1 | TGTGCCAGCAGCCGACAGGGGTCGAACTATGGCTACACCTTC | CASSRQGSNYGYTF
TRBJ2-3 | TRBV10-3 | few | NA | TGTGCCATCAGTGGCCGGACAGATACGCAGTATTTT | CAISGRTDTQYF
TRBJ2-2 | TRBV6-5 | NA | NA | TGTGCCAGCAGTTCACGTCAGAAGGACACCGGGGAGCTGTTTTTT | CASSSRQKDTGELFF
TRBJ2-5 | TRBV7-2 | few | TRBD2 | TGTGCCAGCAGCTTAGCGCTAGCGGGGGGGCAAGAGACCCAGTACTTC | CASSLALAGGQETQYF
TRBJ1-2 | TRBV5-4 | NA | NA | TGTGCCAGCAGCCTGACCCACCCAGCTAACTATGGCTACACCTTC | CASSLTHPANYGYTF
TRBJ2-1 | TRBV6-4 | NA | NA | TGTGCCAGCAGTGTGACTGGTTACAATGAGCAGTTCTTC | CASSVTGYNEQFF
TRBJ1-2 | TRBV25-1 | NA | NA | TGTGCCAGCAGTGAAGACAGCTATGGCTACACCTTC | CASSEDSYGYTF
TRBJ2-7 | TRBV2 | few | NA | TGTGCCAGCAGTGAGGGTGGATACCCCTACGAGCAGTACTTC | CASSEGGYPYEQYF
TRBJ1-1 | TRBV28 | NA | TRBD1 | TGTGCCAGCAGTCCAAGGACAGGAAACACTGAAGCTTTCTTT | CASSPRTGNTEAFF
TRBJ2-1 | TRBV11-3 | few | TRBD2 | TGTGCCAGCAGCCCAGGGTCTAGCGGCTACAATGAGCAGTTCTTC | CASSPGSSGYNEQFF
TRBJ2-5 | TRBV4-3 | NA | TRBD2 | TGCGCCAGCAGCCAAGATTATGCTAGCGGAGGAGAGACCCAGTACTTC | CASSQDYASGGETQYF
TRBJ2-7 | TRBV19 | NA | NA | TGTGCCAGTAGTACTTCACCCAGGGGCGAGCAGTACTTC | CASSTSPRGEQYF
TRBJ2-3 | TRBV14 | few | NA | TGTGCCAGCAACACCCTCGGGTCCTCGGCAGATACGCAGTATTTT | CASNTLGSSADTQYF
TRBJ2-1 | TRBV11-2 | NA | TRBD2 | TGTGCCAGCACCCTAAGGAGGACTAGCGGGAAGAATGAGCAGTTCTTC | CASTLRRTSGKNEQFF
TRBJ1-5 | TRBV7-9 | NA | TRBD1 | TGTGCCAGCAGCTCCGGACAGGGGGCGAGCAATCAGCCCCAGCATTTT | CASSSGQGASNQPQHF
TRBJ1-5 | TRBV5-1 | NA | NA | TGCGCCAGCAGCTTGGGTCCCGGGACATCGCTTCCGAAGATAAGACAGCCCCAGCATTTT | CASSLGPGTSLPKIRQPQHF